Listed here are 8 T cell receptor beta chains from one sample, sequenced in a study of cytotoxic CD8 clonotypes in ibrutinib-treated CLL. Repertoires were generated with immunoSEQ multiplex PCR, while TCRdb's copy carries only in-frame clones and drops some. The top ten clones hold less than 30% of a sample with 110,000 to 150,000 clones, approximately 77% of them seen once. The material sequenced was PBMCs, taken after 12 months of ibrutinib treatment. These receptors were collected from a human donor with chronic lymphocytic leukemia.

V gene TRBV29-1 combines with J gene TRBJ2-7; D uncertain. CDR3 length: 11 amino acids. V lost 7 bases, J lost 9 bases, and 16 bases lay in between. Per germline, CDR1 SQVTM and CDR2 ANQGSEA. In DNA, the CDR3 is TGCAGCGCCGAAATTCTTGCGGCGCAGTACTTC. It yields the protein CSAEILAAQYF.

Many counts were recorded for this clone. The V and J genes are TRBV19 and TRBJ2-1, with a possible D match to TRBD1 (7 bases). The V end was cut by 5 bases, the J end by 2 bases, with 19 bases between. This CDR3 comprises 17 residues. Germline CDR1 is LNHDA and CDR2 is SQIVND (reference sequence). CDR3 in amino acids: CASSEWRDSRTYNEQFF. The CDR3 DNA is TGTGCCAGTAGTGAATGGCGGGACAGCAGAACCTACAATGAGCAGTTCTTC.

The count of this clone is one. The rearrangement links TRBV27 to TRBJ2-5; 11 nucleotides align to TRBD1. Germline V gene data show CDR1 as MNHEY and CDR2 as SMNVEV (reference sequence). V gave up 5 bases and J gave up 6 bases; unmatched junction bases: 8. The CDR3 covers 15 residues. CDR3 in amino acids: CASSADRGLSQTQYF. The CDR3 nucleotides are TGTGCCAGCAGTGCGGACAGGGGGCTTTCGCAGACCCAGTACTTC.

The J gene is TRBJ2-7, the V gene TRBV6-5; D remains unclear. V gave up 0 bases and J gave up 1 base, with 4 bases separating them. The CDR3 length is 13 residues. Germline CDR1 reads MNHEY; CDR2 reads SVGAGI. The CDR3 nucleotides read TGTGCCAGCAGTTACTCGGAATCCTACGAGCAGTACTTC. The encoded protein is CASSYSESYEQYF.

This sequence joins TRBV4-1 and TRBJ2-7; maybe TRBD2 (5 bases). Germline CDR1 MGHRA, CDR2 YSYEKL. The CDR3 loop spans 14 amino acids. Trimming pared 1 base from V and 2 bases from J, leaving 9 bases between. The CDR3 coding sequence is TGCGCCAGCAGCCAAGGGTGGGGAGCCTACGAGCAGTACTTC. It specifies CASSQGWGAYEQYF.

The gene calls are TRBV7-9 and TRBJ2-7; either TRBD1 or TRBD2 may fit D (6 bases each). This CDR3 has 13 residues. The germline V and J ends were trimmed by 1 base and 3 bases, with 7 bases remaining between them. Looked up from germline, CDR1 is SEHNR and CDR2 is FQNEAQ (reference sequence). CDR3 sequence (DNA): TGTGCCAGCAGCTTAGAGGGGGGCTACGAGCAGTACTTC. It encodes CASSLEGGYEQYF.

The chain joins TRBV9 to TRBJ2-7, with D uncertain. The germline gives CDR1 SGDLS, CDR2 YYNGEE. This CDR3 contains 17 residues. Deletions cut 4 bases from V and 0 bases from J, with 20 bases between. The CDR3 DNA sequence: TGTGCCAGCAGCCTAGAAGGGCAATCTCTGAGCTCCTACGAGCAGTACTTC. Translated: CASSLEGQSLSSYEQYF.

CDR3 residues: CASSAKRVGSNQPQHF. CDR3 DNA sequence: TGTGCCAGCAGCGCCAAGCGGGTTGGTAGCAATCAGCCCCAGCATTTT. The gene calls are TRBV7-8 and TRBJ1-5; D unclear. The CDR3 runs 16 residues. The V gene's germline CDR1 is SGHVS and CDR2 FQNEAQ. V lost 5 bases to trimming and J lost 0 bases, with 14 bases between them.